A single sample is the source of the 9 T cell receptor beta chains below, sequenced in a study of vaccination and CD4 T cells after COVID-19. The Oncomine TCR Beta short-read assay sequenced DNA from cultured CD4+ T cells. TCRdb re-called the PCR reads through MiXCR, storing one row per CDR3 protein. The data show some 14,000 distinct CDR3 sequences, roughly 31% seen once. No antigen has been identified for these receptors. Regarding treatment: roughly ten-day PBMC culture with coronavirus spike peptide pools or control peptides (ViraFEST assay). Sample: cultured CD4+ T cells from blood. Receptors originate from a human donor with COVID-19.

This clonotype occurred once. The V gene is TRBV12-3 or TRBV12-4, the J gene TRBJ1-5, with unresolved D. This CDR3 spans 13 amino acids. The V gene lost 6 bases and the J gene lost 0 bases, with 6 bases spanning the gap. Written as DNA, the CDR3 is TGTGCCAGCAGGAGTAATAGCAATCAGCCCCAGCATTTT. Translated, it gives CASRSNSNQPQHF.

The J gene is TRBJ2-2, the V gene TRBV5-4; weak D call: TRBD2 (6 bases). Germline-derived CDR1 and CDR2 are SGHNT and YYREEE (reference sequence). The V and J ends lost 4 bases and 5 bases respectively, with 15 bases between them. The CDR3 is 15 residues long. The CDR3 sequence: CASSPDLEGTGELFF. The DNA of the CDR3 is TGTGCCAGCAGCCCCGACCTGGAGGGGACCGGGGAGCTGTTTTTT.

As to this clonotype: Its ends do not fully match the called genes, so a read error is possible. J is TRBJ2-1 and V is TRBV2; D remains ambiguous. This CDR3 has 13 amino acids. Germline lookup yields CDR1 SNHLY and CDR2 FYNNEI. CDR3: CASSVGQAPKLDF. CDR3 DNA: TGTGCCAGCAGTGTCGGCCAGGCACCTAAGCTAGACTTC.

CDR3 in amino acids: CASRLVAANTGELFF. CDR3 bases: TGTGCCAGCAGGTTGGTAGCGGCGAACACCGGGGAGCTGTTTTTT. V usage is TRBV12-3 or TRBV12-4 and J usage is TRBJ2-2; possibly TRBD2 for D (6 bases). The V and J ends lost 6 bases and 0 bases respectively, with 11 bases between them. The CDR3 sequence is 15 residues long.

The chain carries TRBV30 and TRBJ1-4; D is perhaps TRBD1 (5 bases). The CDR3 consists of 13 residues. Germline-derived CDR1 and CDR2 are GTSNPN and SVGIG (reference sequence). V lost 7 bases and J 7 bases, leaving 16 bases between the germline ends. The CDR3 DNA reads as TGTGCCTCCCAAGGGACGTCAACTGAAAAACTGTTTTTT. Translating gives CASQGTSTEKLFF.

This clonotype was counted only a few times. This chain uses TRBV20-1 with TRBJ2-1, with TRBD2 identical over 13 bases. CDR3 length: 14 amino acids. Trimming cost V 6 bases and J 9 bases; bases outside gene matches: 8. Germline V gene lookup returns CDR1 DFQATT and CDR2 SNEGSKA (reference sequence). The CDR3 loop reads CSAVTSGGVGEQFF. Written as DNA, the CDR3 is TGCAGTGCGGTCACTAGCGGGGGGGTCGGTGAGCAGTTCTTC.

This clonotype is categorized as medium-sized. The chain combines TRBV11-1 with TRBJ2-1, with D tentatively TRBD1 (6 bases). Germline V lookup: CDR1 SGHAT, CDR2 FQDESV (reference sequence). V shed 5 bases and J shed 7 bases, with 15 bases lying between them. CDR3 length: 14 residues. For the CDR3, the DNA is TGTGCCAGCAGCCGTCAGGCAGGGGTGAATGAGCAGTTCTTC. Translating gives CASSRQAGVNEQFF.

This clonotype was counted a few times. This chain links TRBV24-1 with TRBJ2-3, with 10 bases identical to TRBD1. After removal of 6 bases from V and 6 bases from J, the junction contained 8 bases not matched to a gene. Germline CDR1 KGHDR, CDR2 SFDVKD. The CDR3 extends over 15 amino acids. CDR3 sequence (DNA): TGTGCCACCAGTAGCCGGGACAGGGGAACCGATACGCAGTATTTT. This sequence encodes CATSSRDRGTDTQYF.

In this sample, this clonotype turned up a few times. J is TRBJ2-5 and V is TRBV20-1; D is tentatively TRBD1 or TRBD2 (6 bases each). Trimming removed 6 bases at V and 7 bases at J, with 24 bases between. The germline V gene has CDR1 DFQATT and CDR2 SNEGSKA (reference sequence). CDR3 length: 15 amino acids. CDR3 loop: CSAPGAGGSWGTQYF. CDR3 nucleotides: TGCAGTGCCCCGGGGGCGGGTGGGTCTTGGGGGACCCAGTACTTC.